A selection of T cell receptor beta chains follows, all from one sample in a study of Graves' ophthalmopathy and Graves' hyperthyroidism. TCRdb re-called the multiplex PCR reads through MiXCR, storing one row per CDR3 protein. The repertoire holds a few hundred thousand distinct CDR3 sequences, with about 17% as singletons. Sequenced: peripheral blood. These receptor sequences come from an adult woman with stable Graves' hyperthyroidism. CDR3s include the opening cysteine and the closing phenylalanine or tryptophan. A D gene is named only where the DNA matches it firmly. The size of a clone is reported for some rows only, either as once, few or many, or as a class for expanded clones.

d_call	j_call	v_call	clone_size	cdr3_nt	cdr3_aa
TRBD1	TRBJ2-7	TRBV28	-	TGTGCCAGTAGTATCCCCGGGACAGGGTCCGAGCAGTACTTC	CASSIPGTGSEQYF
-	TRBJ1-2	TRBV12-3/TRBV12-4	few	TGTGCCACGACCCGGGGGGCGTTCTATGGCTACACCTTC	CATTRGAFYGYTF
-	TRBJ2-5	TRBV29-1	many	TGCAGCCTGGAACCAGCGACAGGTCAAGAGACCCAGTACTTC	CSLEPATGQETQYF
-	TRBJ2-7	TRBV28	many	TGTGCCAGCAGCATAGGCTCCTACGAGCAGTACTTC	CASSIGSYEQYF
-	TRBJ1-2	TRBV20-1	many	TGCAGTGCTAGGTATCGGGCGGAAACCTATGGCTACACCTTC	CSARYRAETYGYTF
TRBD1	TRBJ1-5	TRBV19	-	TGTGCCAGCAAGACAGGGGGAGAGGGTCAGCCCCAGCATTTT	CASKTGGEGQPQHF
TRBD1	TRBJ1-1	TRBV19	few	TGTGCCAGTAGTACTACAGGGGGCAACACTAAAGCTTTCTTT	CASSTTGGNTKAFF
TRBD2	TRBJ2-7	TRBV6-5	many	TGTGCCAGCAGTTACTCAAGAGCGGGGAGCTCCTACGAGCAGTACTTC	CASSYSRAGSSYEQYF
-	TRBJ2-1	TRBV6-2/TRBV6-3	-	TGTGCCAGCAGTTATCCGGATGAGCAGTTCTTC	CASSYPDEQFF
-	TRBJ2-7	TRBV4-3	many	TGCGCCAGCAGTCAAGATGGTCTCCAGCAGCAGTACTTC	CASSQDGLQQQYF
TRBD2	TRBJ2-7	TRBV2	-	TGTGCCAGCAGTGGTCTGGGACTAGCATCCCCCTACGAGCAGTACTTC	CASSGLGLASPYEQYF
-	TRBJ2-5	TRBV27	few	TGTGCCAGCAGTCCCCTGATCGGTTCCGGGACCCAGTACTTC	CASSPLIGSGTQYF
TRBD2	TRBJ2-7	TRBV27	many	TGTGCCAGCAGTTTATCAGGGCGGGAGGGCCTCGAGCAGTACTTC	CASSLSGREGLEQYF
TRBD1	TRBJ2-4	TRBV19	few	TGTGCCAGTGAGGACAGGGCCACGGGGTTAGCCAAAAACATTCAGTACTTC	CASEDRATGLAKNIQYF
TRBD2	TRBJ2-4	TRBV7-9	-	TGTGCCAGCAGCCTCGGGCGGGAGTGGGGCAAAAACATTCAGTACTTC	CASSLGREWGKNIQYF
TRBD1	TRBJ2-7	TRBV29-1	many	TGCAGCGTTGTTCCCTGGGACAGGGGGTACGAGCAGTACTTC	CSVVPWDRGYEQYF
-	TRBJ1-5	TRBV4-2	many	TGTGCCAGCAGCCAAGATACAACGGCCAATCAGCCCCAGCATTTT	CASSQDTTANQPQHF
-	TRBJ1-5	TRBV20-1	many	TGCAGTGCTAGAAAGACCGGGAACAGGGAGGTTGGGCCCCAGCATTTT	CSARKTGNREVGPQHF
TRBD1	TRBJ2-7	TRBV12-3/TRBV12-4	many	TGTGCCAGCAGATGGGACAGAGGGGTCCGCGAGCAGTACTTC	CASRWDRGVREQYF
-	TRBJ2-5	TRBV6-5	-	TGTGCCAGCAGTTACTCGATCGATCGAGAGACCCAGTACTTC	CASSYSIDRETQYF
-	TRBJ1-2	TRBV6-5	many	TGTGCCAGCAGTTCTCCGGGTCTTGGCGGCTATGGCTACACCTTC	CASSSPGLGGYGYTF
-	TRBJ2-5	TRBV6-5	many	TGTGCCAGCAGGCAGGGGGGGAAGGAGACCCAGTACTTC	CASRQGGKETQYF
TRBD2	TRBJ2-5	TRBV6-5	many	TGTGCCAGCAGTTACTCAGCGGGAGGCTCCCAAGAGACCCAGTACTTC	CASSYSAGGSQETQYF
-	TRBJ2-7	TRBV29-1	many	TGCAGCGTTGAAAATGACAGATCCTACGAGCAGTACTTC	CSVENDRSYEQYF
TRBD1	TRBJ2-7	TRBV6-4	many	TGTGCCAGCAGTCCCAGGAGAGGGACAGGACCTACCTACGAGCAGTACTTC	CASSPRRGTGPTYEQYF
-	TRBJ1-2	TRBV3-1	-	TGTGCCAGCAGCCATCAAAGGACAGCCTTGGGCTATGGCTACACCTTC	CASSHQRTALGYGYTF
-	TRBJ2-7	TRBV11-2	many	TGTGCCAGCAGCTTAGGAGCTGCTGAACCCGGAACCTACGGGCAGTACTTC	CASSLGAAEPGTYGQYF
TRBD1	TRBJ1-1	TRBV5-1	many	TGCGCCAGCAGCACCACAGACAGGGGGACGAACACTGAAGCTTTCTTT	CASSTTDRGTNTEAFF
TRBD1	TRBJ1-2	TRBV6-1	-	TGTGCCAGCAGCACTACGGGACAGGGCTTTTATGGCTACACCTTC	CASSTTGQGFYGYTF
TRBD2	TRBJ2-2	TRBV6-1	-	TGTGCCAGCACAGGGAAAGCGGGAGGGCTTTGGGCCGGGGAGCTGTTTTTT	CASTGKAGGLWAGELFF
TRBD1	TRBJ2-7	TRBV19	many	TGTGCCAGTAGTCCGGGACAGGGATCCACCTCCTACGAGCAGTACTTC	CASSPGQGSTSYEQYF
-	TRBJ2-7	TRBV12-3/TRBV12-4	-	TGTGCCAGCAGTTTATCTAGCCGGGGGGCACACTACGAGCAGTACTTC	CASSLSSRGAHYEQYF
-	TRBJ2-5	TRBV27	many	TGTGCCAGCAGCCTAAGGCCGGGGTCCCCTTGGACCCAGTACTTC	CASSLRPGSPWTQYF
-	TRBJ2-2	TRBV25-1	few	TGTGCCAGCGGGAAGAACACCGGGGAGCTGTGTTTT	CASGKNTGELCF
-	TRBJ2-7	TRBV7-2	-	TGTGCCAGCAGTTTGGGAGAGAACTACGAGCAGTACTTC	CASSLGENYEQYF
-	TRBJ1-1	TRBV28	many	TGTGCCAGCAGACCCTCATTGGACACGGTTAGGGACACTGAAGCTTTCTTT	CASRPSLDTVRDTEAFF
-	TRBJ2-5	TRBV28	many	TGTGCCAGCATCTCACCGGGACTTCAAGAGACCCAGTACTTC	CASISPGLQETQYF
TRBD1	TRBJ1-1	TRBV6-5	many	TGTGCCAGCAGAAAGACAGGGGGCGAAGCTTTCTTT	CASRKTGGEAFF